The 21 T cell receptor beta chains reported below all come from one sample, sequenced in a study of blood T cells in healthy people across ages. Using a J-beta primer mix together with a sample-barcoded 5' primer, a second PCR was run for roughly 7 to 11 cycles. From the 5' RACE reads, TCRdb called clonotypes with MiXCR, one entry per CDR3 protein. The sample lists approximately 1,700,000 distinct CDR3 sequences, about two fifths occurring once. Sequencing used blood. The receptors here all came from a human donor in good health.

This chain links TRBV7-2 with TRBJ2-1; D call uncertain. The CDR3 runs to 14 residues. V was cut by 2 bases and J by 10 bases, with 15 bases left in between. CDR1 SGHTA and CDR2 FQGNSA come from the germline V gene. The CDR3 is CASSLRQNPYEQFF. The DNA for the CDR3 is TGTGCCAGCAGCTTACGGCAGAATCCATACGAGCAGTTCTTC.

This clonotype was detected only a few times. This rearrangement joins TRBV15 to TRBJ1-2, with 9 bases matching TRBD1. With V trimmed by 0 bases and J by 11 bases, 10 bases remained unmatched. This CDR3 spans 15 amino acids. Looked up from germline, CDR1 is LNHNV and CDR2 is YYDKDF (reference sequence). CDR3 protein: CATSRDRGTGSRYTF. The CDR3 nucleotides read TGTGCCACCAGCAGAGATCGCGGGACAGGGTCTCGGTACACCTTC.

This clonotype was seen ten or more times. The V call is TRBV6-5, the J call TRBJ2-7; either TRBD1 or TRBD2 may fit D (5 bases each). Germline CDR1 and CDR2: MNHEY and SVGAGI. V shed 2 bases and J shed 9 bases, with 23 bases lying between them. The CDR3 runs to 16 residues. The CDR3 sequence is CASSYQTNIFGAGQYF. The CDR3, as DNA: TGTGCCAGCAGTTACCAGACCAATATTTTCGGGGCGGGGCAGTACTTC.

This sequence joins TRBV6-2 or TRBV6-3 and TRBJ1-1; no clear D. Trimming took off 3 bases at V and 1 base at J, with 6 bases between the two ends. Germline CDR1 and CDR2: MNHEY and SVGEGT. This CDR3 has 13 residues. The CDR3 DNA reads TGTGCCAGCAGTTATAATGGGAACACTGAAGCTTTCTTT. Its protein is CASSYNGNTEAFF.

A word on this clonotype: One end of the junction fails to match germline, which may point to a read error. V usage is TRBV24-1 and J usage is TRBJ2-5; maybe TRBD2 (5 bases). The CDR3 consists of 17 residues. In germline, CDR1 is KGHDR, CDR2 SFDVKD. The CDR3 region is CATSETSGRPNQETQYF. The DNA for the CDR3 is TGTGCCACCAGTGAAACCAGCGGACGGCCGAACCAGGAGACCCAGTACTTC.

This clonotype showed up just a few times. The chain's CDR3 is CASRERGAGQPQHF. Here the CDR3 DNA reads TGTGCCAGCAGGGAACGGGGGGCTGGTCAGCCCCAGCATTTT. The chain uses TRBV6-5 and TRBJ1-5, with D possibly matching TRBD1 (6 bases). The length of the CDR3 is 14 residues. V lost 6 bases and J lost 6, with 15 bases in between. Germline CDR1 MNHEY, CDR2 SVGAGI.

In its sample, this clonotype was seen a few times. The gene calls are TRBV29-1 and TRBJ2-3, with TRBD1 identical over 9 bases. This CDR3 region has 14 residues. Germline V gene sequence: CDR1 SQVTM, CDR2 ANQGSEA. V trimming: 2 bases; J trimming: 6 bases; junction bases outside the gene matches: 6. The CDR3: CSVEKGDRADTQYF. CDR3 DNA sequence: TGCAGCGTTGAAAAGGGGGACAGGGCGGATACGCAGTATTTT.

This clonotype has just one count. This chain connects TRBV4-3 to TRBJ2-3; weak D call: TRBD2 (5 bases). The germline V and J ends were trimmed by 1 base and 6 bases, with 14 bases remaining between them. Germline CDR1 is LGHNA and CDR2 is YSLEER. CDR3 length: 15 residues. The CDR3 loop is CASSQAQDPGDTQYF. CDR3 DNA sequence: TGCGCCAGCAGCCAAGCTCAGGACCCGGGGGATACGCAGTATTTT.

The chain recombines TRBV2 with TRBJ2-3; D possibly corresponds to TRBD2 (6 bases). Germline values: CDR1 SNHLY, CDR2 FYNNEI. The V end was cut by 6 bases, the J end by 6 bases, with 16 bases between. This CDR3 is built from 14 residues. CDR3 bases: TGTGCCAGCAGAGTACTAGCCACCCACGATACGCAGTATTTT. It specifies CASRVLATHDTQYF.

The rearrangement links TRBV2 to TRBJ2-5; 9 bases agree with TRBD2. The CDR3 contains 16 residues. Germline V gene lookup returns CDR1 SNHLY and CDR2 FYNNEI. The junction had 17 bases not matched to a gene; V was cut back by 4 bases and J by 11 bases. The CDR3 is CASSARTSATHNEQYF. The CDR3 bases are TGTGCCAGCAGTGCCAGGACTAGCGCAACCCACAATGAGCAGTACTTC. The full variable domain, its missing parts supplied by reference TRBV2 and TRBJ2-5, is EPEVTQTPSHQVTQMGQEVILRCVPISNHLYFYWYRQILGQKVEFLVSFYNNEISEKSEIFDDQFSVERPDGSNFTLKIRSTKLEDSAMYFCASSARTSATHNEQYFGPGTRLLVL.

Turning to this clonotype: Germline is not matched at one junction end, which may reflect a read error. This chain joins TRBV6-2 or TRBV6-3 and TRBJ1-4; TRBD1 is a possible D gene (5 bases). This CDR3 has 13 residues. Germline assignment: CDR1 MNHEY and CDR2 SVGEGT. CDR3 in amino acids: CASETVSSEKLCF. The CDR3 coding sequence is TGTGCCAGTGAGACAGTCTCTTCCGAAAAACTGTGTTTT.

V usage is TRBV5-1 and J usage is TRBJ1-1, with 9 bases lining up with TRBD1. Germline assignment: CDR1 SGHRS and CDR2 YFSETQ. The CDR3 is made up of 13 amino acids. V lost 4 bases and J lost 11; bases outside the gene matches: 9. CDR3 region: CASSIGQGTSAFF. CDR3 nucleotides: TGCGCCAGCAGCATCGGACAGGGGACTTCGGCTTTCTTT.

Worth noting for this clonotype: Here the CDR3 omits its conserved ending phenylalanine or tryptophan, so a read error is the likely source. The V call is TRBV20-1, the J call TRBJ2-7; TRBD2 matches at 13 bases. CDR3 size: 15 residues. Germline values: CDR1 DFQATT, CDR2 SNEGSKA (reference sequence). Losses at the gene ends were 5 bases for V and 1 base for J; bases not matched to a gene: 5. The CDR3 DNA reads TGCAGTGCTCCCGGACTAGCGGGGGAGTCCTACGAGCAGTACTGC. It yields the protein CSAPGLAGESYEQYC.

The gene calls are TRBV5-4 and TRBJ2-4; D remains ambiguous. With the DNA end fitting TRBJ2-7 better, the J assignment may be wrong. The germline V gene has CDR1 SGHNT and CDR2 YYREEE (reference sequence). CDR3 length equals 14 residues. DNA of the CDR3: TGTGCCAGCAGCTTGTGGCTAGGCAGCTACGAGCAGTACTTC. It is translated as CASSLWLGSYEQYF.

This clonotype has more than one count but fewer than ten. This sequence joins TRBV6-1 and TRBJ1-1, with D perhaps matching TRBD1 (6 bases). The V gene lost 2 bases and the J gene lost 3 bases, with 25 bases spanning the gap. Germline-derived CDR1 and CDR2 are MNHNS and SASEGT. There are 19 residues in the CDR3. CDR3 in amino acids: CASSETERLGTGPDTEAFF. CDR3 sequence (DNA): TGTGCCAGCAGTGAAACAGAGAGATTGGGCACAGGGCCGGACACTGAAGCTTTCTTT.

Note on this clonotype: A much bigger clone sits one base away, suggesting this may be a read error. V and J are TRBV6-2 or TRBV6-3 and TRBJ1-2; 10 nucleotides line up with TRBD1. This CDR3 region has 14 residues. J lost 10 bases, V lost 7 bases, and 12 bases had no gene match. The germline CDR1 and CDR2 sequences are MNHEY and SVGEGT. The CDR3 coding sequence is TGTGCCAGCACCTTCTCCGGGACAGGGGAAGACTACACCTTC. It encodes CASTFSGTGEDYTF.

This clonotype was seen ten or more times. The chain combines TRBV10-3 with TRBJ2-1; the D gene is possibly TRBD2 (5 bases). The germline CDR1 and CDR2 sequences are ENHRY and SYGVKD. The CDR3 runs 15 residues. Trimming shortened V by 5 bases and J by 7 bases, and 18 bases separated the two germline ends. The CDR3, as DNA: TGTGCCATCAGTTCACGGGCCCCTTCGGGGAATGAGCAGTTCTTC. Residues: CAISSRAPSGNEQFF.

The CDR3 nucleotides read TGTGCCAGCAGCCAAGATTTTCGCTCTGGGGCCAACGTCCTGACTTTC. It encodes CASSQDFRSGANVLTF. The J gene is TRBJ2-6, the V gene TRBV4-2; D ambiguous. The CDR3 is made up of 16 amino acids. CDR1 LGHNA and CDR2 YNFKEQ come from the germline V gene. V was cut by 0 bases and J by 0 bases, with 6 bases left in between.

DNA of the CDR3: TGCAGCGTTGGGGTTGAGGGGGCGATAGAGACCCAGTACTTC. Protein: CSVGVEGAIETQYF. The chain couples TRBV29-1 to TRBJ2-5, with 7 positions matching TRBD1. CDR1 is SQVTM, CDR2 ANQGSEA, per germline. V was clipped by 4 bases and J by 4 bases; unmatched bases: 9. The CDR3 is 14 residues long. Filled out from reference TRBV29-1 and TRBJ2-5, the complete variable domain reads SAVISQKPSRDICQRGTSLTIQCQVDSQVTMMFWYRQQPGQSLTLIATANQGSEATYESGFVIDKFPISRPNLTFSTLTVSNMSPEDSSIYLCSVGVEGAIETQYFGPGTRLLVL.

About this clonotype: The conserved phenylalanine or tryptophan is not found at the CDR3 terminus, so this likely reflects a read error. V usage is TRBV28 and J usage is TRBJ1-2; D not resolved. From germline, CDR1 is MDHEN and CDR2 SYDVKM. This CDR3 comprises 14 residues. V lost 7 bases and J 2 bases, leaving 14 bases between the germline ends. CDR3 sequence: CASTITGVNYGYTC. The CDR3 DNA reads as TGTGCCAGCACAATAACCGGGGTGAACTATGGCTACACCTGC.

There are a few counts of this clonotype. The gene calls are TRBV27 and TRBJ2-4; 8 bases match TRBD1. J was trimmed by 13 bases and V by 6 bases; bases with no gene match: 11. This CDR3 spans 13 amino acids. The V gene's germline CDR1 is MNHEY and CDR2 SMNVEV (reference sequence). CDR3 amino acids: CASSGQGSMQQYF. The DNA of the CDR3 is TGTGCCAGCAGCGGACAGGGTTCGATGCAGCAGTACTTC.